This TCR beta chain originates from a study of early T cells in non-severe SARS-CoV-2 infection. As for the study in general: From unsorted whole blood, bulk RNA was sequenced, and the chains remained unpaired. Study-wide results and caveats: The study's VDJdb matching favored anti-spike CD8 responses and missed private and CD4 specificities.

In the case of this clonotype: No antigen is known for it.

Separate cDNA molecules each had unique molecular identifiers attached to them. TCRdb reanalysed the 5' RACE reads using MiXCR and keeps one entry per CDR3 protein. The table has 80,000 to 95,000 distinct CDR3 sequences, approximately 14% seen once; the top ten hold approximately 0.54%. The CDR3 is 13 amino acids. Trimming took 2 bases from V and 4 from J, leaving 6 bases between them. Looked up from germline, CDR1 is SGHVS and CDR2 is FQNEAQ. The specimen sequenced was whole blood. The TCR sequence derives from an adult who was a healthcare worker with PCR-confirmed SARS-CoV-2 infection or an uninfected control (not recorded which). The chain couples TRBV7-8 to TRBJ1-5; D unclear. The CDR3 sequence: CASSLTGNQPQHF. In DNA form, the CDR3 reads TGTGCCAGCAGCTTAACGGGGAATCAGCCCCAGCATTTT.